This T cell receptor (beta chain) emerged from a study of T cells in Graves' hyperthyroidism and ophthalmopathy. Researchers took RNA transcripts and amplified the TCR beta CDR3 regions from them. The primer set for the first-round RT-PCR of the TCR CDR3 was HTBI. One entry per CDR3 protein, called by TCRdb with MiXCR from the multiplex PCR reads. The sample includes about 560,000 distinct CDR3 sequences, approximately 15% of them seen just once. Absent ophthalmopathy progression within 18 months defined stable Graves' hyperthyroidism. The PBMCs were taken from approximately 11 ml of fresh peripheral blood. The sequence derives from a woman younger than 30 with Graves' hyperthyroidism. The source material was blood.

The CDR3 reads CASSIGRDREDSPLHF. The CDR3 nucleotides read TGTGCCAGTAGTATAGGCCGGGACAGAGAGGATTCACCCCTCCACTTT. V and J are TRBV19 and TRBJ1-6; TRBD1 aligns across 7 bases. Trimming removed 1 base from V and 8 bases from J; junction bases left unmatched: 8. This CDR3 comprises 16 residues. Germline CDR1 reads LNHDA; CDR2 reads SQIVND (reference sequence).